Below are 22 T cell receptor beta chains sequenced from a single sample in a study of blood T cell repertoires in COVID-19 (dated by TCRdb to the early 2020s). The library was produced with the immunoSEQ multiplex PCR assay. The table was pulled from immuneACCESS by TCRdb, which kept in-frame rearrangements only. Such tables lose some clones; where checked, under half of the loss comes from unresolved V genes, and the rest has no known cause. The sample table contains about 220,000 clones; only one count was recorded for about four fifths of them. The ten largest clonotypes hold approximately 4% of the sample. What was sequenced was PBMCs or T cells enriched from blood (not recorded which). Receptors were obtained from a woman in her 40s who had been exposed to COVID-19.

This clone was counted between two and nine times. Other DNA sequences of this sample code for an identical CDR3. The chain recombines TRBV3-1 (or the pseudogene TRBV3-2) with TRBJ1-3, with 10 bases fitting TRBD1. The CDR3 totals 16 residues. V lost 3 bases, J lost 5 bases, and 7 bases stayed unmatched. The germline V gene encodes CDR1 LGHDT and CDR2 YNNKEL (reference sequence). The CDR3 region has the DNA TGTGCCAGCAGCCAGGATAGACAGGGGGCCAGAAACACCATATATTTT. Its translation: CASSQDRQGARNTIYF.

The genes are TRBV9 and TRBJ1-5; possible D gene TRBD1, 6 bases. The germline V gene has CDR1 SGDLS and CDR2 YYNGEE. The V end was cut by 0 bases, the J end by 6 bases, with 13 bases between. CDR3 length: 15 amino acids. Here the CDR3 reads CASSVGSGDLQPQHF. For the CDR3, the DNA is TGTGCCAGCAGCGTAGGGTCAGGGGACCTTCAGCCCCAGCATTTT.

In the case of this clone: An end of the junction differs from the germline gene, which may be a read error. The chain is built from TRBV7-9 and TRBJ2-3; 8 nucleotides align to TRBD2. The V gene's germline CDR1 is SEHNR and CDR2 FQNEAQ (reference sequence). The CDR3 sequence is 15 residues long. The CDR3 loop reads CASSLAGARVDTQYF. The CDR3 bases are TGTGCCAGCAGCCTAGCGGGCGCGAGGGTTGATACGCAGTATTTT.

The CDR3 bases are TGTGCCACCAGTACTGATGAAAAACTGTTTTTT. Translated, it gives CATSTDEKLFF. The gene calls are TRBV15 and TRBJ1-4; D is uncertain. In germline, CDR1 is LNHNV, CDR2 YYDKDF (reference sequence). The V end lost 6 bases, the J end lost 6 bases, and 5 bases lay between the germline ends. This CDR3 is 11 amino acids long.

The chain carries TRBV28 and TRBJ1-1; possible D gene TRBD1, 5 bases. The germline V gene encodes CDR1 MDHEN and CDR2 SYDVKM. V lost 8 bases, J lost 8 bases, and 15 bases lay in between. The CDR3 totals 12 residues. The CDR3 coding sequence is TGTGCCAGCCGCGAGACAGACCACGAAGCTTTCTTT. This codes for CASRETDHEAFF. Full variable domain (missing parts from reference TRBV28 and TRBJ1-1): DVKVTQSSRYLVKRTGEKVFLECVQDMDHENMFWYRQDPGLGLRLIYFSYDVKMKEKGDIPEGYSVSREKKERFSLILESASTNQTSMYLCASRETDHEAFFGQGTRLTVV.

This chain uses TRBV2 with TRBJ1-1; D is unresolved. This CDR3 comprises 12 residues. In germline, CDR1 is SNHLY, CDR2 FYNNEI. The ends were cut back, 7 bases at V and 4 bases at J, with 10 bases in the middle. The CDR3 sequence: CASTGIATEAFF. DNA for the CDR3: TGTGCCAGCACCGGTATAGCCACTGAAGCTTTCTTT.

CDR3 in amino acids: CASSQDSSTRTDTQYF. In nucleotides, the CDR3 is TGTGCCAGCAGCCAAGATTCCTCGACGCGGACAGATACGCAGTATTTT. The V gene is TRBV14, the J gene TRBJ2-3; D uncertain. V lost 0 bases and J 3 bases, leaving 13 bases between the germline ends. In germline, CDR1 is SGHDN, CDR2 FVKESK. The CDR3 consists of 16 residues.

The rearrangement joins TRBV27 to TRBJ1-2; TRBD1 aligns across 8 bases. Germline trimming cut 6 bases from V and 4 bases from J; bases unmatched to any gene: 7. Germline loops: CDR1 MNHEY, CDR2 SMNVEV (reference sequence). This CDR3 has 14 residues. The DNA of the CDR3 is TGTGCCAGCAGGGCACAGGGGGTGGGCTATGGCTACACCTTC. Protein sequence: CASRAQGVGYGYTF.

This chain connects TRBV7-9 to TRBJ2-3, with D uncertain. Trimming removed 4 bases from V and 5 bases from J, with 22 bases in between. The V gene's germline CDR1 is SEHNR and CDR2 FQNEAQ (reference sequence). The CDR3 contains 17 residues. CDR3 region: CASSSGRNSRSEDTQYF. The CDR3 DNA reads TGTGCCAGCAGCTCCGGTCGAAATTCGCGGTCGGAAGATACGCAGTATTTT. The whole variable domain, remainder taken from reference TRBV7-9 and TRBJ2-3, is DTGVSQNPRHKITKRGQNVTFRCDPISEHNRLYWYRQTLGQGPEFLTYFQNEAQLEKSRLLSDRFSAERPKGSFSTLEIQRTEQGDSAMYLCASSSGRNSRSEDTQYFGPGTRLTVL.

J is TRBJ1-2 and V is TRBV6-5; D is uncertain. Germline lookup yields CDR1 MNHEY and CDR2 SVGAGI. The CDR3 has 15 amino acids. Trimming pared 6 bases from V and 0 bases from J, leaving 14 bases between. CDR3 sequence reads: CASRAGATANYGYTF. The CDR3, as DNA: TGTGCCAGCAGGGCCGGAGCGACTGCTAACTATGGCTACACCTTC.

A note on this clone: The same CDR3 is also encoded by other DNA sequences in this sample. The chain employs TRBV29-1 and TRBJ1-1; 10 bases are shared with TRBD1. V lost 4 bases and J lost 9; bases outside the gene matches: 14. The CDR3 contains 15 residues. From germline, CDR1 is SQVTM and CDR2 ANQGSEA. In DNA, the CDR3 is TGCAGCGTTGTCGGAGGACAGGGGGTTGGAGAGCAAGCTTTCTTT. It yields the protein CSVVGGQGVGEQAFF.

The CDR3 DNA reads TGTGCCAGCAGCCAAGGAGGTTATGGGAGAATGAACACTGAAGCTTTCTTT. Translation: CASSQGGYGRMNTEAFF. The V and J genes are TRBV3-1 (or the pseudogene TRBV3-2) and TRBJ1-1; no clear D gene. The V end was cut by 1 base, the J end by 0 bases, with 15 bases between. Germline loops: CDR1 LGHDT, CDR2 YNNKEL (reference sequence). CDR3 length: 17 residues.

As DNA, the CDR3 is TGTGCCAGCAACCGGGATGGCAATCAGCCCCAGCATTTT. The encoded protein is CASNRDGNQPQHF. This sequence joins TRBV2 and TRBJ1-5; D uncertain. This CDR3 has 13 residues. Trimming took 7 bases from V and 2 from J, leaving 9 bases between them. Looked up from germline, CDR1 is SNHLY and CDR2 is FYNNEI. The full variable domain, in which reference TRBV2 and TRBJ1-5 provide the parts outside the CDR3, is EPEVTQTPSHQVTQMGQEVILRCVPISNHLYFYWYRQILGQKVEFLVSFYNNEISEKSEIFDDQFSVERPDGSNFTLKIRSTKLEDSAMYFCASNRDGNQPQHFGDGTRLSIL.

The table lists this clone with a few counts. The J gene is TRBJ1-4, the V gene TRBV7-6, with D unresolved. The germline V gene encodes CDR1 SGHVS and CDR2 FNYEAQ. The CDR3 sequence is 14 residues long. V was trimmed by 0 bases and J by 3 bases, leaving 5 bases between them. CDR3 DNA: TGTGCCAGCAGCTTAGCGGGAGCTAATGAAAAACTGTTTTTT. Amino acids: CASSLAGANEKLFF.

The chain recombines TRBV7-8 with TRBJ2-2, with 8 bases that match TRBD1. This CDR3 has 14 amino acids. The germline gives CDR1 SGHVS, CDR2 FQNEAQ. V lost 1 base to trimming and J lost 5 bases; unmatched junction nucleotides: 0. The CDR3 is CASSLGQGTGELFF. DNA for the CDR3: TGTGCCAGCAGCTTAGGACAGGGGACCGGGGAGCTGTTTTTT.

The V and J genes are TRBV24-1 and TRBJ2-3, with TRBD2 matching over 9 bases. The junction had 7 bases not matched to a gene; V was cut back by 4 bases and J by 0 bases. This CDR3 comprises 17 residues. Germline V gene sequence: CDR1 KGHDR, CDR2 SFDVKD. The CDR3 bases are TGTGCCACCAGTGACTCTAGCGGGGCTACTAGCACAGATACGCAGTATTTT. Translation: CATSDSSGATSTDTQYF.

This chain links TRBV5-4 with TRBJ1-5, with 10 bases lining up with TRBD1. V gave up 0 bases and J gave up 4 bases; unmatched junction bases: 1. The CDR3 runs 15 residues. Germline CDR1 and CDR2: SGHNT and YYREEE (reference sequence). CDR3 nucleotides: TGTGCCAGCAGCTTGGGGGGACAGGGGAATCAGCCCCAGCATTTT. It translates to CASSLGGQGNQPQHF.

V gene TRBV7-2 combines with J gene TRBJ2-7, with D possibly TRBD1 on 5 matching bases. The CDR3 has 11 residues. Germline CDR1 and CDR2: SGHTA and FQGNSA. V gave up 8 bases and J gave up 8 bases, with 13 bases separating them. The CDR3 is CASGVREQQYF. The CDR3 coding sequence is TGTGCCAGCGGCGTCAGGGAACAGCAGTACTTC.

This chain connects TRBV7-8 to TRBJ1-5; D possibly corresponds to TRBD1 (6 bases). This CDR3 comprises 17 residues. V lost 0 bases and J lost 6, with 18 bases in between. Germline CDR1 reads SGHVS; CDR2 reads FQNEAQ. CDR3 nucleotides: TGTGCCAGCAGCTTAGCGCGCGTACTGGGGGCGGCTCAGCCCCAGCATTTT. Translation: CASSLARVLGAAQPQHF.

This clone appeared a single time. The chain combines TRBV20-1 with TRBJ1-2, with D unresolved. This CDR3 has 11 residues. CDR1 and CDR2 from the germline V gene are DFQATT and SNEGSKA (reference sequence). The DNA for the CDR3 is TGCGGGAGAAAGGATAGCGGTGGCTACACCTTC. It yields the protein CGRKDSGGYTF.

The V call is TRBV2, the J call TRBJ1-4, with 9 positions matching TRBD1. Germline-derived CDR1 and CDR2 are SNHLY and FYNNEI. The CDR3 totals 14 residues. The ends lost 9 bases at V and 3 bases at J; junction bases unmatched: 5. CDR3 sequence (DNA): TGTGCCAGTGGGGGACAGGGACCTAATGAAAAACTGTTTTTT. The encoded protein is CASGGQGPNEKLFF. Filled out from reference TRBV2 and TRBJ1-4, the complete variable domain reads EPEVTQTPSHQVTQMGQEVILRCVPISNHLYFYWYRQILGQKVEFLVSFYNNEISEKSEIFDDQFSVERPDGSNFTLKIRSTKLEDSAMYFCASGGQGPNEKLFFGSGTQLSVL.

In nucleotides, the CDR3 is TGTGCCAGCAGCCCGGAGGGCGGGGGGGCCTTTGGGGCCAACGTCCTGACTTTC. Protein product: CASSPEGGGAFGANVLTF. V usage is TRBV7-3 and J usage is TRBJ2-6; TRBD2 agrees at 9 bases. Per the germline V gene, CDR1 is SGHTA and CDR2 is FQGTGA. This CDR3 has 18 residues. The ends lost 5 bases at V and 3 bases at J; junction bases unmatched: 11.